These 30 T cell receptor beta chains originate from one sample sequenced in a study of shared clonotypes between healthy human individuals. Libraries were prepared by immunoSEQ multiplex PCR; TCRdb keeps only in-frame clonotypes and omits some of them. The profile shows approximately 2,300,000 clones, 85% to 95% of them singletons. The material sequenced was naive CD4+ T cells from PBMCs. Subset defined: CD45RA+ positively selected. These receptors originate from a man aged 18 to 30 in good health. Some clones in this sample may be carry-over from other donors' samples.

The chain has TRBV2 and TRBJ1-1; D remains unclear. V lost 5 bases to trimming and J lost 0 bases, with 13 bases between them. The CDR3 is made up of 15 amino acids. Per germline, CDR1 SNHLY and CDR2 FYNNEI. The DNA of the CDR3 is TGTGCCAGCAGTCCGACCCCAAGGATGAACACTGAAGCTTTCTTT. Amino acids: CASSPTPRMNTEAFF.

J is TRBJ1-4 and V is TRBV6-6; D is ambiguous. CDR1 is MNHNY, CDR2 SVGAGI, per germline (reference sequence). The V end was cut by 2 bases, the J end by 5 bases, with 15 bases between. The CDR3 is 16 amino acids. This chain's CDR3 is CASSYGGGPGNEKLFF. The CDR3 DNA reads TGTGCCAGCAGTTACGGCGGCGGCCCGGGGAATGAAAAACTGTTTTTT.

The rearrangement joins TRBV4-2 to TRBJ2-1; TRBD2 agrees at 12 bases. Germline V gene lookup returns CDR1 LGHNA and CDR2 YNFKEQ. J gave up 4 bases and V 2 bases, and 6 bases lay outside the gene matches. This CDR3 is built from 17 residues. The CDR3 coding sequence is TGTGCCAGCAGCCAACTCCTAGCGGGAGGGCTTTACAATGAGCAGTTCTTC. Translation: CASSQLLAGGLYNEQFF.

This chain links TRBV15 with TRBJ1-5; D perhaps matches TRBD1 (5 bases). This CDR3 is built from 15 residues. Trimming pared 1 base from V and 6 bases from J, leaving 13 bases between. The germline V gene has CDR1 LNHNV and CDR2 YYDKDF (reference sequence). CDR3 bases: TGTGCCACCAGCAGAGTTCTGGGGGAAGGTCAGCCCCAGCATTTT. Translating it yields CATSRVLGEGQPQHF.

V usage is TRBV19 and J usage is TRBJ1-3; D ambiguous. This CDR3 comprises 15 residues. Germline V gives CDR1 LNHDA, CDR2 SQIVND (reference sequence). The ends were cut back, 9 bases at V and 0 bases at J, with 15 bases in the middle. The CDR3 DNA follows: TGTGCCAGCCATGTATGGGCCCTCTCTGGAAACACCATATATTTT. This translates into CASHVWALSGNTIYF.

This rearrangement joins TRBV6-1 to TRBJ2-1; no clear D. In germline, CDR1 is MNHNS, CDR2 SASEGT. V lost 10 bases and J lost 0, with 13 bases in between. This CDR3 has 14 residues. The CDR3 region is CATPQSHSYNEQFF. CDR3 nucleotides: TGTGCCACCCCCCAGAGTCACTCCTACAATGAGCAGTTCTTC.

The rearrangement links TRBV4-1 to TRBJ2-1; no firm D call. This CDR3 comprises 14 residues. Germline V gives CDR1 MGHRA, CDR2 YSYEKL. Trimming pared 1 base from V and 6 bases from J, leaving 10 bases between. CDR3 amino acids: CASSQAVLANEQFF. In nucleotides, the CDR3 is TGCGCCAGCAGCCAAGCTGTTTTAGCCAATGAGCAGTTCTTC.

This rearrangement joins TRBV9 to TRBJ2-7, with 12 nucleotides matching TRBD2. V lost 1 base, J lost 4 bases, and 3 bases stayed unmatched. The V gene's germline CDR1 is SGDLS and CDR2 YYNGEE. CDR3 length equals 15 residues. The CDR3 DNA sequence: TGTGCCAGCAGCGTATCCGGACTAGCGGGATACGAGCAGTACTTC. Its protein product is CASSVSGLAGYEQYF.

The V and J genes are TRBV5-1 and TRBJ1-5; TRBD1 matches at 11 bases. J gave up 5 bases and V 1 base, and 5 bases lay outside the gene matches. The length of the CDR3 is 16 residues. The germline V gene encodes CDR1 SGHRS and CDR2 YFSETQ. CDR3 sequence (DNA): TGCGCCAGCAGCTTGTCCGGACAGGGGGCAGATCAGCCCCAGCATTTT. This translates into CASSLSGQGADQPQHF.

The chain employs TRBV9 and TRBJ2-3; D is unclear. Trimming pared 0 bases from V and 5 bases from J, leaving 13 bases between. Germline CDR1 and CDR2: SGDLS and YYNGEE. The CDR3 has 15 residues. This chain's CDR3 is CASSVVGGDGDTQYF. The CDR3 DNA is TGTGCCAGCAGCGTAGTGGGCGGAGATGGAGATACGCAGTATTTT.

This chain joins TRBV6-5 and TRBJ2-1; TRBD2 matches at 10 bases. V dropped 5 bases and J dropped 7; count of bases not matched to a gene: 5. CDR3 length: 14 residues. Per germline, CDR1 MNHEY and CDR2 SVGAGI. The CDR3 spells CASSGASGGNEQFF. For the CDR3, the DNA is TGTGCCAGCAGTGGCGCTAGCGGGGGAAATGAGCAGTTCTTC.

Turning to this clone: Other nucleotide sequences from this sample produce the same CDR3. The rearrangement joins TRBV20-1 to TRBJ1-1; perhaps TRBD1 as D (5 bases). Germline lookup yields CDR1 DFQATT and CDR2 SNEGSKA (reference sequence). V lost 0 bases to trimming and J lost 7 bases, with 6 bases between them. This CDR3 is built from 11 residues. The CDR3 protein is CSARDTGEAFF. CDR3 DNA sequence: TGCAGTGCTAGAGACACAGGTGAAGCTTTCTTT.

The chain employs TRBV4-3 and TRBJ2-6; maybe TRBD1 (5 bases). This CDR3 is 15 amino acids long. Germline values: CDR1 LGHNA, CDR2 YSLEER. V shed 4 bases and J shed 2 bases, with 9 bases lying between them. CDR3 in amino acids: CASSPQVPGANVLTF. The CDR3, as DNA: TGCGCCAGCAGCCCACAGGTCCCTGGGGCCAACGTCCTGACTTTC.

As concerns this clone: A read error may account for a junction end that differs from germline. The gene calls are TRBV2 and TRBJ2-3; 12 nucleotides line up with TRBD2. The CDR3 consists of 18 residues. Per the germline V gene, CDR1 is SNHLY and CDR2 is FYNNEI. The CDR3 sequence is CASREGWTSGVSTDTQYF. The CDR3 nucleotides read TGTGCCAGCAGAGAAGGGTGGACTAGCGGGGTTAGCACAGATACGCAGTATTTT.

The genes are TRBV5-1 and TRBJ1-4; the D gene is possibly TRBD1 (5 bases). The CDR3 runs to 13 residues. V lost 4 bases, J lost 6 bases, and 10 bases lay in between. Germline V lookup: CDR1 SGHRS, CDR2 YFSETQ. As DNA, the CDR3 is TGCGCCAGCAGCGGGGCCCCAGATGAAAAACTGTTTTTT. It yields the protein CASSGAPDEKLFF.

A remark on this clone: This CDR3 is also generated by other DNA sequences in the sample. The chain uses TRBV5-1 and TRBJ2-2; D is ambiguous. Germline V gives CDR1 SGHRS, CDR2 YFSETQ. V was pared by 2 bases and J by 0 bases, with 8 bases between. There are 15 residues in the CDR3. CDR3 DNA sequence: TGCGCCAGCAGCTTTTCCGGTTCGAACACCGGGGAGCTGTTTTTT. Translating it yields CASSFSGSNTGELFF.

This chain joins TRBV7-9 and TRBJ1-5; 8 nucleotides agree with TRBD1. V shed 2 bases, J shed 4 bases, and the junction held 4 bases outside the gene matches. The CDR3 length is 15 residues. The germline gives CDR1 SEHNR, CDR2 FQNEAQ (reference sequence). This CDR3 is CASSLWQGANQPQHF. The CDR3 coding sequence is TGTGCCAGCAGCTTATGGCAGGGGGCTAATCAGCCCCAGCATTTT.

The CDR3 nucleotides are TGTGCCAGCAGCTCCTTAGCGGGAGAGACCTACGAGCAGTACTTC. As protein: CASSSLAGETYEQYF. The rearrangement uses TRBV11-3 and TRBJ2-7; 9 bases match TRBD2. Germline CDR1 SGHNT, CDR2 YENEEA. V was pared by 4 bases and J by 2 bases, with 6 bases of the junction left unmatched. CDR3 length: 15 amino acids. The full variable domain, in which reference TRBV11-3 and TRBJ2-7 provide the parts outside the CDR3, is EAGVVQSPRYKIIEKKQPVAFWCNPISGHNTLYWYLQNLGQGPELLIRYENEEAVDDSQLPKDRFSAERLKGVDSTLKIQPAELGDSAVYLCASSSLAGETYEQYFGPGTRLTVT.

This chain joins TRBV4-3 and TRBJ2-6, with D maybe TRBD1 (5 bases). The V end was cut by 4 bases, the J end by 0 bases, with 13 bases between. Germline assignment: CDR1 LGHNA and CDR2 YSLEER. This CDR3 has 17 residues. The CDR3 DNA is TGCGCCAGCAGCCGATTGCTTGACAGCTCTGGGGCCAACGTCCTGACTTTC. This codes for CASSRLLDSSGANVLTF.

This chain uses TRBV6-5 with TRBJ1-5; D perhaps matches TRBD1 (5 bases). Germline V lookup: CDR1 MNHEY, CDR2 SVGAGI. The CDR3 runs 15 residues. The V gene lost 5 bases and the J gene lost 6 bases, with 17 bases spanning the gap. The CDR3 loop is CASSKVGTQGQPQHF. CDR3 sequence (DNA): TGTGCCAGCAGTAAAGTCGGGACCCAAGGTCAGCCCCAGCATTTT.

The genes are TRBV28 and TRBJ2-1, with 8 bases aligning to TRBD2. The CDR3 covers 18 residues. V was pared by 5 bases and J by 1 base, with 13 bases of the junction left unmatched. Germline V gives CDR1 MDHEN, CDR2 SYDVKM. The CDR3 nucleotides are TGTGCCAGCAGTCTCGCGGGGCTAGCGGGCGCTTCCTACAATGAGCAGTTCTTC. Residues: CASSLAGLAGASYNEQFF.

The chain uses TRBV18 and TRBJ2-7, with D perhaps being TRBD1 or TRBD2 (5 bases each). V lost 4 bases, J lost 0 bases, and 22 bases lay in between. Germline lookup yields CDR1 KGHSH and CDR2 LQKENI. The CDR3 consists of 18 residues. The DNA for the CDR3 is TGTGCCAGCTCACGGACGTCGAGTTCGGGGACGGGCTCCTACGAGCAGTACTTC. Protein sequence: CASSRTSSSGTGSYEQYF.

The chain carries TRBV27 and TRBJ2-7, with 7 bases that match TRBD2. There are 12 residues in the CDR3. The V gene end was trimmed by 2 bases and the J gene end by 10 bases; junction bases not matched to a gene: 5. CDR1 and CDR2 from the germline V gene are MNHEY and SMNVEV (reference sequence). CDR3 sequence reads: CASSLREGSQYF. The DNA for the CDR3 is TGTGCCAGCAGTTTAAGGGAGGGGAGTCAGTACTTC.

In its sample, this clone was seen once. This chain links TRBV6-1 with TRBJ1-5, with 7 bases lining up with TRBD1. This CDR3 is built from 17 residues. The germline V gene has CDR1 MNHNS and CDR2 SASEGT. Unmatched junction bases numbered 9, after V lost 2 bases and J lost 2 bases. CDR3 coding DNA: TGTGCCAGCAGTGAACGGGACAGCTATCGGGGCAATCAGCCCCAGCATTTT. Its translation: CASSERDSYRGNQPQHF.

The chain recombines TRBV5-4 with TRBJ2-1; D not certain. Germline CDR1 and CDR2: SGHNT and YYREEE (reference sequence). With 4 bases removed from V and 9 bases from J, the gap between germline ends came to 11 bases. CDR3 size: 12 residues. The CDR3 is CASSVTRSEQFF. Here the CDR3 DNA reads TGTGCCAGCAGCGTGACCCGGTCTGAGCAGTTCTTC.

The chain uses TRBV10-3 and TRBJ2-1; unclear D gene. Germline assignment: CDR1 ENHRY and CDR2 SYGVKD. The ends were cut back, 8 bases at V and 6 bases at J, with 8 bases in the middle. This CDR3 spans 11 amino acids. CDR3 in DNA: TGTGCCATCGGGCTATTCAATGAGCAGTTCTTC. Protein product: CAIGLFNEQFF.

This sequence joins TRBV29-1 and TRBJ1-1; D call uncertain. The germline V gene encodes CDR1 SQVTM and CDR2 ANQGSEA. Trimming took 2 bases from V and 4 from J, leaving 11 bases between them. This CDR3 is built from 13 residues. CDR3 in DNA: TGCAGCGTTGAAAGGGCTGTGGGCACTGAAGCTTTCTTT. Protein sequence: CSVERAVGTEAFF.

The chain carries TRBV9 and TRBJ2-1; maybe TRBD2 (6 bases). Trimming stripped 0 bases from V and 7 bases from J, with 11 bases between. The CDR3 has 14 amino acids. CDR1 SGDLS and CDR2 YYNGEE come from the germline V gene. CDR3 amino acids: CASSVDLRGNEQFF. In DNA form, the CDR3 reads TGTGCCAGCAGCGTAGATCTCCGGGGGAATGAGCAGTTCTTC.

The CDR3 DNA is TGTGCCAGCAGTCCGCGGACAGGGGGCGATTTTGGCTACACCTTC. This gives the protein CASSPRTGGDFGYTF. The V gene is TRBV27, the J gene TRBJ1-2, with 11 bases aligning to TRBD1. V lost 5 bases and J lost 7; bases outside the gene matches: 9. Germline V gives CDR1 MNHEY, CDR2 SMNVEV (reference sequence). The CDR3 is made up of 15 amino acids.

To note about this clone: In the same sample, other DNA sequences code for this CDR3. This sequence joins TRBV30 and TRBJ1-5; TRBD1 is a possible D gene (5 bases). Germline CDR1 reads GTSNPN; CDR2 reads SVGIG (reference sequence). Trimming removed 0 bases from V and 5 bases from J, with 8 bases in between. The CDR3 spans 13 residues. CDR3 nucleotide sequence: TGTGCCTGGAGTGTATTGGGGGATCAGCCCCAGCATTTT. This translates into CAWSVLGDQPQHF.